This T cell receptor beta chain was documented in a study of PD-1 blockade in classical Hodgkin lymphoma. Turning to the study itself: Patients were administered nivolumab (3 mg/kg intravenously) every 2 weeks.

Exposure to brentuximab vedotin varied, and each patient had relapsed following autologous stem cell transplantation. Magnetic negative selection purified CD4+ T cells from thawed PBMCs. Best response was recorded as complete response, partial response or progressive disease. V gave up 2 bases and J gave up 6 bases; unmatched junction bases: 4. The germline gives CDR1 MGHRA, CDR2 YSYEKL. CDR3 size: 16 residues. The repertoire was sequenced with immunoSEQ multiplex PCR; TCRdb's copy has only in-frame clones and lacks some. The sample records about 4,200 clones, about 89% being singletons. Overall study results and limits: Unlike CD8+ TCR diversity, which did not rise significantly by C4D1, CD4+ TCR diversity did.

Remarks on this clone: Its antigen is still unknown.

V and J are TRBV4-1 and TRBJ2-2; 12 nucleotides match TRBD2. Sequences were derived from CD4+ T cells from blood, sampled at baseline. This receptor was taken from a human donor with classical Hodgkin lymphoma. The CDR3 DNA is TGCGCCAGCAGCCAAACTGGACTAGCGGGATCCGGGGAGCTGTTTTTT. Residues: CASSQTGLAGSGELFF.